The source of this T cell receptor beta chain is a study of blood T cell repertoires in COVID-19. Background on the study: PBMCs, B-cell-depleted T cells, or T cells provided the cDNA or gDNA that made up the material.

Profiled with immunoSEQ multiplex PCR; TCRdb holds only in-frame clones, not every one. Here the sample spans hundreds of thousands of clones, approximately 89% being singletons. CDR3 size: 14 residues. Deletions cut 4 bases from V and 5 bases from J, with 16 bases between. Looked up from germline, CDR1 is SGHNT and CDR2 is YYREEE (reference sequence). Seattle's cohort entered during active infection and was followed longitudinally. The sequenced sample was peripheral blood. This sequence joins TRBV5-4 and TRBJ2-7, with TRBD1 as a possible D gene (5 bases). The receptor was derived from a woman aged 45-65 years with COVID-19, enrolled during active disease. Written as DNA, the CDR3 is TGTGCCAGCAGCCAGTGGGCCCTAGGGGACGAGCAGTACTTC. It specifies CASSQWALGDEQYF.